The 20 T cell receptor beta chains listed next were all sequenced from one sample in a study of cytomegalovirus exposure and HLA in healthy donors. Primers for the PCR totalled 60 Vbeta and 13 Jbeta. Measured with immunoSEQ multiplex PCR; TCRdb has only the in-frame clones, and not every one. The sample records about 170,000 clones, roughly 80% being singletons. Sequencing used PBMCs. Receptors were obtained from a boy younger than 10 in good health and CMV-seronegative.

The chain employs TRBV9 and TRBJ2-1; D not certain. CDR3 length: 13 residues. Germline loops: CDR1 SGDLS, CDR2 YYNGEE. Trimming took off 0 bases at V and 10 bases at J, with 11 bases between the two ends. This CDR3 reads CASSVEASGEQFF. In nucleotides, the CDR3 is TGTGCCAGCAGCGTAGAGGCTAGTGGGGAGCAGTTCTTC.

The genes are TRBV5-4 and TRBJ1-1, with D tentatively TRBD1 (6 bases). From germline, CDR1 is SGHNT and CDR2 YYREEE (reference sequence). V gave up 1 base and J gave up 5 bases, with 18 bases separating them. This CDR3 has 16 residues. The CDR3 protein is CASSLTGLETLTEAFF. CDR3 nucleotide sequence: TGTGCCAGCAGCTTGACAGGGTTAGAGACACTGACTGAAGCTTTCTTT.

This chain uses TRBV5-1 with TRBJ1-1; D gene unclear. The CDR3 totals 13 residues. Trimming took 7 bases from V and 1 from J, leaving 11 bases between them. From germline, CDR1 is SGHRS and CDR2 YFSETQ. CDR3 residues: CASGVAENTEAFF. CDR3 bases: TGCGCCAGCGGAGTCGCTGAGAACACTGAAGCTTTCTTT.

V gene TRBV10-3 combines with J gene TRBJ1-2; the D gene is possibly TRBD1 (6 bases). Trimming took off 6 bases at V and 14 bases at J, with 25 bases between the two ends. From germline, CDR1 is ENHRY and CDR2 SYGVKD. CDR3 size: 14 residues. The CDR3 DNA reads as TGTGCCATCAGATTAAAAGGGACAATCAGTGTTTATACCTTC. Amino acid sequence: CAIRLKGTISVYTF.

The chain recombines TRBV28 with TRBJ2-7; 7 bases align to TRBD2. CDR1 and CDR2 (germline): MDHEN, SYDVKM. The CDR3 is 13 amino acids. The junction had 13 bases not matched to a gene; V was cut back by 10 bases and J by 7 bases. CDR3 in DNA: TGTGCCACAAACAGCGGGACCCTGGGGGAGCAGTACTTC. It specifies CATNSGTLGEQYF.

The chain employs TRBV5-1 and TRBJ2-7, with D possibly TRBD2 on 6 matching bases. V was pared by 5 bases and J by 0 bases, with 18 bases between. Germline V gene sequence: CDR1 SGHRS, CDR2 YFSETQ. The CDR3 length is 16 residues. In DNA, the CDR3 is TGCGCCAGCAGACCGCCTGGCGGGGCTAGCTCCTACGAGCAGTACTTC. Its protein is CASRPPGGASSYEQYF.

This rearrangement joins TRBV19 to TRBJ1-5; D gene ambiguous. V was trimmed by 3 bases and J by 2 bases, leaving 5 bases between them. The CDR3 covers 13 residues. Germline V gives CDR1 LNHDA, CDR2 SQIVND (reference sequence). For the CDR3, the DNA is TGTGCCAGTAGTATTCGGGGCAATCAGCCCCAGCATTTT. This codes for CASSIRGNQPQHF.

This chain links TRBV19 with TRBJ1-1; possible D gene TRBD1, 6 bases. The CDR3 contains 15 residues. The germline gives CDR1 LNHDA, CDR2 SQIVND (reference sequence). Trimming left V 5 bases short and J 3 bases short, with 16 bases between. The CDR3 DNA sequence: TGTGCCAGTAGTCTAAACAGGGTTGTGCACACTGAAGCTTTCTTT. Protein: CASSLNRVVHTEAFF.

This clone appeared once. The chain carries TRBV18 and TRBJ2-7; 7 bases are a match to TRBD1. J lost 6 bases, V lost 2 bases, and 10 bases had no gene match. The CDR3 totals 15 residues. Germline V CDR1 and CDR2: KGHSH, LQKENI. CDR3 region: CASSPGARGTSEQYF. Here the CDR3 DNA reads TGTGCCAGCTCACCAGGGGCCAGGGGGACCTCCGAGCAGTACTTC.

The table lists this clone with a few counts. The chain recombines TRBV5-5 with TRBJ1-1, with 10 bases that match TRBD1. With V trimmed by 0 bases and J by 5 bases, 7 bases remained unmatched. The CDR3 covers 16 residues. Germline V gene sequence: CDR1 SGHKS, CDR2 YYEKEE (reference sequence). DNA for the CDR3: TGTGCCAGCAGCTTGGTATTGGGACAGGGGCCAACTGAAGCTTTCTTT. Its protein is CASSLVLGQGPTEAFF.

The V gene is TRBV18, the J gene TRBJ2-3, with TRBD2 identical over 7 bases. In germline, CDR1 is KGHSH, CDR2 LQKENI. There are 14 residues in the CDR3. V gave up 2 bases and J gave up 8 bases; unmatched junction bases: 7. The CDR3 is CASSPSREDATQYF. The DNA for the CDR3 is TGTGCCAGCTCACCAAGTCGGGAGGATGCTACGCAGTATTTT.

V usage is TRBV7-9 and J usage is TRBJ2-4; TRBD2 aligns across 9 bases. Germline assignment: CDR1 SEHNR and CDR2 FQNEAQ (reference sequence). V was clipped by 3 bases and J by 4 bases; unmatched bases: 4. This CDR3 spans 15 amino acids. The CDR3 region is CASSLGAGGKNIQYF. In nucleotides, the CDR3 is TGTGCCAGCAGCTTGGGGGCGGGAGGGAAAAACATTCAGTACTTC.

The V and J genes are TRBV30 and TRBJ1-5; the D gene is possibly TRBD1 (5 bases). From germline, CDR1 is GTSNPN and CDR2 SVGIG (reference sequence). This CDR3 is 13 amino acids long. The germline V and J ends were trimmed by 1 base and 6 bases, with 10 bases remaining between them. CDR3 DNA: TGTGCCTGGAGTGGGCAGGGCGGTCAGCCCCAGCATTTT. This gives the protein CAWSGQGGQPQHF.

The chain uses TRBV10-3 and TRBJ1-1; D call uncertain. V lost 5 bases, J lost 9 bases, and 10 bases lay in between. This CDR3 spans 11 amino acids. Germline V gene data show CDR1 as ENHRY and CDR2 as SYGVKD. Here the CDR3 reads CAISYREKAFF. The CDR3 DNA follows: TGTGCCATCAGTTACCGGGAAAAAGCTTTCTTT.

The V and J genes are TRBV30 and TRBJ1-4; D call uncertain. With 1 base removed from V and 0 bases from J, the gap between germline ends came to 9 bases. Germline values: CDR1 GTSNPN, CDR2 SVGIG (reference sequence). This CDR3 comprises 15 residues. The chain's CDR3 is CAWSELTTTNEKLFF. The CDR3 DNA reads TGTGCCTGGAGTGAATTGACAACAACTAATGAAAAACTGTTTTTT. Complete variable domain (other parts from reference TRBV30 and TRBJ1-4): SQTIHQWPATLVQPVGSPLSLECTVEGTSNPNLYWYRQAAGRGLQLLFYSVGIGQISSEVPQNLSASRPQDRQFILSSKKLLLSDSGFYLCAWSELTTTNEKLFFGSGTQLSVL.

The chain employs TRBV2 and TRBJ2-3; a possible D gene is TRBD2 (6 bases). The CDR3 contains 12 residues. V gave up 3 bases and J gave up 5 bases, with 6 bases separating them. Per germline, CDR1 SNHLY and CDR2 FYNNEI. CDR3 sequence: CASSEEGDTQYF. CDR3 nucleotides: TGTGCCAGCAGTGAGGAGGGAGATACGCAGTATTTT.

The V gene is TRBV7-2, the J gene TRBJ2-1; 8 bases line up with TRBD2. This CDR3 has 15 amino acids. V lost 1 base and J lost 9; bases outside the gene matches: 8. From germline, CDR1 is SGHTA and CDR2 FQGNSA. This CDR3 is CASSLVVGRAGEQFF. In nucleotides, the CDR3 is TGTGCCAGCAGCTTAGTGGTCGGGAGGGCCGGTGAGCAGTTCTTC. Filled out from reference TRBV7-2 and TRBJ2-1, the complete variable domain reads GAGVSQSPSNKVTEKGKDVELRCDPISGHTALYWYRQSLGQGLEFLIYFQGNSAPDKSGLPSDRFSAERTGGSVSTLTIQRTQQEDSAVYLCASSLVVGRAGEQFFGPGTRLTVL.

The chain recombines TRBV27 with TRBJ1-3; 10 bases agree with TRBD1. From germline, CDR1 is MNHEY and CDR2 SMNVEV (reference sequence). The CDR3 loop spans 17 amino acids. With V trimmed by 4 bases and J by 0 bases, 6 bases remained unmatched. The CDR3 DNA follows: TGTGCCAGCAGTTCGGGACAGGGGACGGTCTCTGGAAACACCATATATTTT. The encoded protein is CASSSGQGTVSGNTIYF.

This clone was detected only a few times. J is TRBJ1-1 and V is TRBV7-9, with 7 positions matching TRBD1. J lost 1 base, V lost 1 base, and 0 bases had no gene match. CDR3 length: 14 amino acids. Germline V gene sequence: CDR1 SEHNR, CDR2 FQNEAQ (reference sequence). For the CDR3, the DNA is TGTGCCAGCAGCTTAGAGGGGGCGAACACTGAAGCTTTCTTT. It translates to CASSLEGANTEAFF.

This clone was counted only a few times. The gene calls are TRBV29-1 and TRBJ1-4, with 8 nucleotides matching TRBD1. CDR3 length: 15 amino acids. From germline, CDR1 is SQVTM and CDR2 ANQGSEA. J lost 8 bases, V lost 4 bases, and 12 bases had no gene match. The DNA for the CDR3 is TGCAGCGTTGGAGGACAGGGCTCAAGCAACGAAAAACTGTTTTTT. This encodes CSVGGQGSSNEKLFF.